What follows are 17 T cell receptor beta chains derived from one specimen sequenced in a study of metastatic and nonmetastatic thyroid tumors. Thyroid surgery had not been preceded by any treatment in any patient. Through MiXCR, TCRdb re-clonotyped the PCR reads. Of 15,000 or so clones listed, about a sixth are singletons. The sample taken for sequencing was blood. These receptor sequences come from a female donor with papillary thyroid cancer or a benign thyroid nodule (not recorded which). Some clones in this sample may be carry-over from other donors' samples.

By share of the sample, this clone is medium-sized (0.01 to 0.1%). V gene TRBV6-1 combines with J gene TRBJ2-7; D is perhaps TRBD2 (5 bases). The V and J ends lost 6 bases and 2 bases respectively, with 17 bases between them. The CDR3 loop spans 15 amino acids. Germline-derived CDR1 and CDR2 are MNHNS and SASEGT. The CDR3: CASRLPLAQAYEQYF. Written as DNA, the CDR3 is TGTGCCAGCAGACTTCCGTTAGCGCAAGCCTACGAGCAGTACTTC.

This clone was seen many times. The V gene is TRBV7-2, the J gene TRBJ1-2, with D unresolved. Trimming stripped 5 bases from V and 2 bases from J, with 6 bases between. This CDR3 comprises 12 residues. Per the germline V gene, CDR1 is SGHTA and CDR2 is FQGNSA. The CDR3 spells CASSPANYGYTF. Here the CDR3 DNA reads TGTGCCAGCAGCCCGGCGAACTATGGCTACACCTTC. The full variable domain, rest sourced from reference TRBV7-2 and TRBJ1-2, is GAGVSQSPSNKVTEKGKDVELRCDPISGHTALYWYRQSLGQGLEFLIYFQGNSAPDKSGLPSDRFSAERTGGSVSTLTIQRTQQEDSAVYLCASSPANYGYTFGSGTRLTVV.

This clone was counted many times. The rearrangement joins TRBV4-2 to TRBJ2-5; D is undetermined. There are 15 residues in the CDR3. Germline values: CDR1 LGHNA, CDR2 YNFKEQ. Trimming removed 0 bases from V and 3 bases from J, with 11 bases in between. The CDR3 here is CASSQERHWKETQYF. The CDR3 nucleotides read TGTGCCAGCAGCCAAGAACGGCACTGGAAAGAGACCCAGTACTTC.

In its sample, this clone was seen many times. The DNA for the CDR3 is TGTGCCAGCACTACAAAATTAGCTGGGCTAGCCAAAAACATTCAGTACTTC. This encodes CASTTKLAGLAKNIQYF. The rearrangement links TRBV6-2 or TRBV6-3 to TRBJ2-4, with D uncertain. V lost 7 bases and J lost 0, with 19 bases in between. CDR1 and CDR2 (germline): MNHEY, SVGEGT. The CDR3 is 17 residues long.

This clone showed up many times. A much larger clonotype is one base distant, so this may be a read error. This likely comes from a read error, as the CDR3 has no conserved phenylalanine or tryptophan at its end. The CDR3 spells CAISGYSGSSYEQYL. The CDR3, as DNA: TGTGCCATCAGTGGATACTCCGGGAGCTCCTACGAGCAGTACCTC. The rearrangement uses TRBV10-3 and TRBJ2-7; D possibly corresponds to TRBD2 (6 bases). This CDR3 has 15 residues. Germline V gene sequence: CDR1 ENHRY, CDR2 SYGVKD. Between the trimmed V and J ends, which lost 4 bases and 0 bases, there was a span of 13 bases.

This clone came up once. This sequence joins TRBV5-4 and TRBJ2-3; TRBD2 might be the D (6 bases). Germline CDR1 SGHNT, CDR2 YYREEE (reference sequence). Between the trimmed V and J ends, which lost 1 base and 5 bases, there was a span of 11 bases. This CDR3 spans 14 amino acids. The CDR3 reads CASSLRVGGDTQYF. CDR3 nucleotides: TGTGCCAGCAGCTTGCGGGTGGGGGGAGATACGCAGTATTTT.

This clone was seen many times. The chain has TRBV5-1 and TRBJ1-2, with D possibly being TRBD1 (6 bases). V lost 2 bases and J lost 7, with 12 bases in between. Germline values: CDR1 SGHRS, CDR2 YFSETQ. This CDR3 comprises 13 residues. CDR3: CASSLWGAGGYTF. The CDR3 DNA sequence: TGCGCCAGCAGCTTATGGGGGGCCGGTGGCTACACCTTC.

In this sample, this clone turned up a few times. The chain has TRBV6-2 or TRBV6-3 and TRBJ2-2; 7 nucleotides line up with TRBD2. V lost 6 bases and J lost 1; bases outside the gene matches: 5. Germline V gives CDR1 MNHEY, CDR2 SVGEGT. CDR3 length: 15 amino acids. The CDR3 protein is CASSSSGGNTGELFF. CDR3 sequence (DNA): TGTGCCAGCAGCTCTAGCGGAGGGAACACCGGGGAGCTGTTTTTT.

The J gene is TRBJ1-4, the V gene TRBV12-3 or TRBV12-4; no reliable D call. The V and J ends lost 7 bases and 6 bases respectively, with 15 bases between them. The CDR3 runs 14 residues. The CDR3 reads CASISGIADEKLFF. CDR3 DNA: TGTGCCAGCATCTCGGGAATTGCGGATGAAAAACTGTTTTTT.

This clone turned up a few times. A much larger clone lies one base from this, so it may be a read error. The conserved phenylalanine or tryptophan normally closing the CDR3 is absent here, so this likely arose from a read error. This chain joins TRBV18 and TRBJ1-3; tentatively, D is TRBD1 (5 bases). The V end was cut by 2 bases, the J end by 3 bases, with 14 bases between. CDR1 is KGHSH and CDR2 is LQKENI in the germline V gene. The CDR3 totals 16 residues. The CDR3 DNA sequence: TGTGCCAGCTCACCAGGGACGGGGATATTTGGAAACACCATATATTCT. Its protein is CASSPGTGIFGNTIYS.

Concerning this clone: At one of its ends the junction is not consistent with the germline gene, which may arise from a read error. The CDR3 protein is CAISELTSTEEKLFF. As DNA, the CDR3 is TGTGCCATCAGTGAATTAACGAGCACTGAAGAAAAACTGTTTTTT. This chain links TRBV25-1 with TRBJ1-4, with unresolved D. This CDR3 spans 15 amino acids. CDR1 and CDR2 (germline): MGHDK, SYGVNS.

This clone has a count of ten or more. The J gene is TRBJ2-7, the V gene TRBV7-2; D is uncertain. Trimming cost V 4 bases and J 4 bases, with 14 bases left between them. Germline CDR1 is SGHTA and CDR2 is FQGNSA. The CDR3 contains 14 residues. Here the CDR3 DNA reads TGTGCCAGCAGCTCAGAGGTAGGCGGTTACGAGCAGTACTTC. Translated: CASSSEVGGYEQYF. Drawing the rest from reference TRBV7-2 and TRBJ2-7, the complete variable domain is GAGVSQSPSNKVTEKGKDVELRCDPISGHTALYWYRQSLGQGLEFLIYFQGNSAPDKSGLPSDRFSAERTGGSVSTLTIQRTQQEDSAVYLCASSSEVGGYEQYFGPGTRLTVT.

In the case of this clone: A single base separates this from a much larger clone, so it may be a read error. This specimen includes other DNA sequences encoding the same CDR3. CDR3 region: CSVSRTGGDEQFF. In DNA, the CDR3 is TGTAGCGTTTCAAGGACTGGAGGGGATGAGCAGTTCTTC. This sequence joins TRBV29-1 and TRBJ2-1; D perhaps matches TRBD2 (6 bases). Looked up from germline, CDR1 is SQVTM and CDR2 is ANQGSEA. CDR3 length: 13 residues.

There are a few counts of this clone. The V call is TRBV20-1, the J call TRBJ2-3; 8 nucleotides agree with TRBD2. CDR3 length: 19 amino acids. Germline trimming cut 0 bases from V and 1 base from J; bases unmatched to any gene: 15. Germline CDR1 reads DFQATT; CDR2 reads SNEGSKA (reference sequence). The CDR3 bases are TGCAGTGCTAGAGATCTAGGGGGACTAGAAGGAGGGGGCACAGATACGCAGTATTTT. Amino acids: CSARDLGGLEGGGTDTQYF.

V gene TRBV6-1 combines with J gene TRBJ1-5; D remains unclear. The germline V gene encodes CDR1 MNHNS and CDR2 SASEGT. The CDR3 runs 15 residues. V was shortened by 1 base and J by 3 bases, with 10 bases between the two germline ends. DNA of the CDR3: TGTGCCAGCAGTGAAGGTGGAACAGTCAATCAGCCCCAGCATTTT. As protein: CASSEGGTVNQPQHF.

Relative to its sample, this clone is medium-sized. The V gene is TRBV24-1, the J gene TRBJ2-3, with D hard to call. CDR1 and CDR2 from the germline V gene are KGHDR and SFDVKD. This CDR3 contains 15 residues. The germline V and J ends were trimmed by 5 bases and 1 base, with 12 bases remaining between them. DNA for the CDR3: TGTGCCACCAGTGTTAGGAGAGGACGCACAGATACGCAGTATTTT. This translates into CATSVRRGRTDTQYF.

This clone was recorded many times. The V gene is TRBV3-1, the J gene TRBJ1-3, with D perhaps matching TRBD1 (6 bases). Trimming took off 4 bases at V and 3 bases at J, with 13 bases between the two ends. CDR1 is LGHDT, CDR2 YNNKEL, per germline (reference sequence). The CDR3 has 15 residues. DNA for the CDR3: TGTGCCAGCAGCCGGAGGGGGGGCGGTGGAAACACCATATATTTT. Translation: CASSRRGGGGNTIYF.